This entry concerns a single T cell receptor (beta chain). No cognate antigen has been identified for it. No much larger clone exists at a distance of one base, and base qualities are not known. TCRbeta CDR3 regions were amplified from genomic DNA by means of the immunoSEQ Assay, a bias-controlled multiplex PCR. As for how the authors treated the data: The number of nucleated cells in each sample was estimated by amplification of reference gene primers within the assay. To quantify the absolute abundance of each unique TCRbeta CDR3 rearrangement, sequence reads were collapsed and filtered. For each sample, productive Simpson clonality was calculated as the square root of Simpson's diversity index across productive rearrangements. Here the immuneACCESS table is served through TCRdb, limited to in-frame sequences with V and J called. Missing clones are a known gap in these copies; in checked studies unresolved V genes cover under half, and the rest lacks a known reason. The D gene and trimming were derived from the DNA, and the V and J assignments and clone size from that table. The sample includes some 150,000 clones, with about nine tenths observed a single time. About 10% of the sample is in the top ten clones.

The data derive from a study of blood T cell repertoires in COVID-19 (dated by TCRdb to 2020 to 2022). In the study overall: Samples covering the acute and convalescent phases of COVID-19 were provided by collaborators in the United States, Italy and Spain. The samples were drawn from two sources: the first 160 participants of the ongoing ImmuneRACE study, and 1,000 to 1,500 subjects contributed by 6 global collaborators. Nearly every sample came with metadata listing a de-identified subject ID, COVID-19 status, age in years and sex. The prospective study material was composed of cDNA or gDNA derived from T cells, B-cell-depleted T cells, or PBMCs. The dataset comprised deeply sampled blood TCRbeta repertoires from subjects exposed to, actively infected with, or recovered from COVID-19. Where HLA class I and class II types were available, the types were taken from metadata supplied by the sample provider, not from assay-based typing. The repertoires were released in a freely available public database intended as a resource for research on the immune response to SARS-CoV-2.

Each collaborating institution followed its own protocols to collect whole blood in K2EDTA tubes. For TCRbeta analysis, collaborator samples were shipped as frozen whole blood, as isolated PBMCs, or as DNA extracted from either sample type. Paper-wide results and their limitations: Clinical and demographic metadata were provided uncurated, with the amount varying by source and participant.

This TCR was recovered from a man aged 50 to 59 with active or convalescent COVID-19. Source material: peripheral blood.

The nucleotides read TGCAGCGTGACAGGGGCGGGAAGCAATCAGCCCCAGCATTTT. This encodes CSVTGAGSNQPQHF. The receptor chain draws on TRBV29-1 and TRBJ1-5; 8 central nucleotides agree with TRBD1. Compared with germline, V lacks 6 bases and J lacks 1 base; bases without a gene match: 5. CDR1 and CDR2, looked up from the germline V gene, are SQVTM and ANQGSEA. Its CDR3 holds 14 amino acids, cysteine through phenylalanine. Only CDR3 DNA is held: 42 bases, read in frame from base 1. The reference TRBV29-1 and TRBJ1-5 proteins fill in what lies around the CDR3, so the full variable domain reads SAVISQKPSRDICQRGTSLTIQCQVDSQVTMMFWYRQQPGQSLTLIATANQGSEATYESGFVIDKFPISRPNLTFSTLTVSNMSPEDSSIYLCSVTGAGSNQPQHFGDGTRLSIL.